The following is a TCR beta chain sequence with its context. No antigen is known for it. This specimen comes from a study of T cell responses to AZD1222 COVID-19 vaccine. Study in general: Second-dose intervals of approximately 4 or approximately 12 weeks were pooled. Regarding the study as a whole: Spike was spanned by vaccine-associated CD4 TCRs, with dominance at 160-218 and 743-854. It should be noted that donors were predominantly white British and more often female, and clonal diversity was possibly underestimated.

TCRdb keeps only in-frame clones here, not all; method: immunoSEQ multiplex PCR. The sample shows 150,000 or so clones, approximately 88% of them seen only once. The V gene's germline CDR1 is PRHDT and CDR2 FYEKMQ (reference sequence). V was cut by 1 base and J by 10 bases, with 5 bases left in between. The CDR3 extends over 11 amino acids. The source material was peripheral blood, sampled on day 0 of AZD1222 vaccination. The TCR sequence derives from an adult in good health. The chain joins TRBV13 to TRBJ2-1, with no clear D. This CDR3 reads CASSLVAEQFF. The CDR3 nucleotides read TGTGCCAGCAGCTTAGTAGCCGAGCAGTTCTTC.